This TCR beta chain is from a study of beta chain features in type 1 diabetes. TCRB transcripts that were expressed got sequenced, as all of the isolated RNA had been reverse transcribed. Sequencing of naive, central memory and regulatory T cell samples gave an average of approximately 3.5 million reads. Profiled with immunoSEQ multiplex PCR; TCRdb holds only in-frame clones, not every one. The sample has about 40,000 clones, approximately 50% seen once. Study-wide results and limits: Researchers report that Type 1 diabetes patients had moderately but significantly shorter TCRB CDR3s across all four CD4+ subsets.

Notes on this clone: Antigen unknown.

Sequencing was carried out using central memory CD4+ T cells from blood. This clonotype was obtained from a woman younger than 35 in good health.

CDR3 DNA sequence: TGTGCCAGCAGCTTAGTCTCTTCGGGGGAAGATACGCAGTATTTT. The encoded protein is CASSLVSSGEDTQYF. The chain links TRBV7-9 to TRBJ2-3, with D possibly TRBD2 on 6 matching bases. Germline CDR1 SEHNR, CDR2 FQNEAQ (reference sequence). V shed 1 base and J shed 5 bases, with 13 bases lying between them. The CDR3 runs 15 residues. Using reference TRBV7-9 and TRBJ2-3 for the parts outside the CDR3, the full variable domain is DTGVSQNPRHKITKRGQNVTFRCDPISEHNRLYWYRQTLGQGPEFLTYFQNEAQLEKSRLLSDRFSAERPKGSFSTLEIQRTEQGDSAMYLCASSLVSSGEDTQYFGPGTRLTVL.